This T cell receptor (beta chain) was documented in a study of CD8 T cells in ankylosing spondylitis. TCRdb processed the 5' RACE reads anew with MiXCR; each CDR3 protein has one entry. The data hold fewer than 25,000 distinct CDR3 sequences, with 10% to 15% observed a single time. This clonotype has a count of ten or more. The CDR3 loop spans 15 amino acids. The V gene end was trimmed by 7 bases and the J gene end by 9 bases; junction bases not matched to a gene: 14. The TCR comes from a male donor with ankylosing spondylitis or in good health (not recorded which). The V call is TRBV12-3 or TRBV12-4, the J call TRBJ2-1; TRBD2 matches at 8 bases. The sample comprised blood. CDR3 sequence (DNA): TGTGCCAGCACGCCAGCGGGGGACATTACCCCTGAGCAGTTCTTC. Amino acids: CASTPAGDITPEQFF.